Reported below is one T cell receptor (beta chain). Its antigen has not been determined. Base qualities are not provided; no much larger clone lies one nucleotide away. TCRbeta CDR3 regions were amplified from genomic DNA using the immunoSEQ Assay, a bias-controlled multiplex PCR. In the paper's pipeline: The number of nucleated cells in each sample was estimated from the amplification of reference gene primers within the assay. To quantify the absolute abundance of each unique TCRbeta CDR3 rearrangement, sequence reads were collapsed and filtered. For each sample, productive Simpson clonality was calculated as the square root of Simpson's diversity index over productive rearrangements. Not all clones reach the TCRdb copy of this immuneACCESS table, which keeps in-frame sequences only. Checked studies attribute under half of the gap to unresolved V genes and leave the rest unexplained. The DNA was the basis for D and trimming; V, J and clone size are from that table. Present in this sample are about 160,000 clones, 86% of which were seen just once. 5.5% to 7% of the sample is taken by the ten largest.

Clipping removes 4 bases from V and 7 bases from J, with 11 as the unmatched junction base count. From a lookup of the germline V gene, CDR1 and CDR2 are SGHTA and FQGNSA. Inclusive of the bounding cysteine and phenylalanine, the CDR3 is 15 residues long. Left in the record is the CDR3 DNA by itself, 45 bases read in frame from the first base. Each collaborating institution followed its own protocols to collect whole blood in K2EDTA tubes. For TCRbeta analysis, collaborators shipped samples as frozen whole blood, isolated PBMCs, or DNA extracted from either of those sample types. The data derive from a study of blood T cell repertoires in COVID-19 (dated by TCRdb to 2018 to 2020). Broadly, across the study: The collaborator samples originated in the United States, Italy and Spain and spanned the acute and convalescent phases of COVID-19. The material from the prospective study consisted of cDNA or gDNA derived from T cells, B-cell-depleted T cells, or PBMCs. Subjects who had been exposed to COVID-19, were actively infected with it, or had recovered from it provided the deeply sampled blood TCRbeta repertoires that made up the dataset. A freely available public database, intended as a resource for researchers studying the immune response to SARS-CoV-2, is where the repertoires were released. The samples were drawn from the first 160 participants of the ongoing ImmuneRACE study and from more than 1,000 subjects provided by 6 global collaborators. Nearly every sample came with metadata listing a de-identified subject ID, COVID-19 status, age in years and sex. Where HLA class I and class II types were available, the types were taken from metadata supplied by the sample provider, not from assay-based typing. Study-wide conclusions, independent of this receptor: The quantity of clinical and demographic metadata differed by source and by participant and was supplied without curation.

The chain links TRBV7-2 with TRBJ1-1, with TRBD1 matching 8 junction bases. The specimen sequenced was peripheral blood. The TCR originated in a man aged 50 to 59 with active or convalescent COVID-19. The CDR3 corresponds to CASSSESRDRIEAFF. The DNA reads TGTGCCAGCAGCTCCGAGTCCCGGGACAGGATTGAAGCTTTCTTT.